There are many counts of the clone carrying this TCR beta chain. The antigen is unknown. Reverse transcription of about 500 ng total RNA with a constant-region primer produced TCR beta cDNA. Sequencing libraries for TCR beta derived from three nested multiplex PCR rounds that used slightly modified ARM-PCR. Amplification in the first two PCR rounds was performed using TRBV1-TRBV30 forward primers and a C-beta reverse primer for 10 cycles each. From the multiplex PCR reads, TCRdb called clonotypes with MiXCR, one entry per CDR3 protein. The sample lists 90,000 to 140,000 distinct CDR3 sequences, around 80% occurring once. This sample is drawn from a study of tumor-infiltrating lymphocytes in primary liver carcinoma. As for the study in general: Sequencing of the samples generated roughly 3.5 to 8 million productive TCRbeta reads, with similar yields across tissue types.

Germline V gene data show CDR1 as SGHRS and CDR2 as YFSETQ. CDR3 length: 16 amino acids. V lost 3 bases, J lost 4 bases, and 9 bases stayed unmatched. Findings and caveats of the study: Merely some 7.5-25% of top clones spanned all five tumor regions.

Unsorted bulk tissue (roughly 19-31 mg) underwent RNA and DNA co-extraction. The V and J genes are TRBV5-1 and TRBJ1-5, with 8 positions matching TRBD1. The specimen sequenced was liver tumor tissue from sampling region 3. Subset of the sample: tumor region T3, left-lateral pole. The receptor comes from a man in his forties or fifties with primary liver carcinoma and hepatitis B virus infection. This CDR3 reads CASSWGEQGVNQPQHF. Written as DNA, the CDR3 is TGCGCCAGCAGCTGGGGGGAACAGGGGGTAAATCAGCCCCAGCATTTT.